This entry features one T cell receptor beta chain sequence. TCR beta CDR3 region amplification was performed from RNA transcripts. Researchers ran a first-round RT-PCR on the TCR CDR3 using the HTBI primer set. TCRdb independently ran MiXCR on the multiplex PCR reads; one entry per CDR3 protein. The table lists 500,000 to 650,000 distinct CDR3 sequences, 20% of them singletons. The data were taken from a study of T cells in Graves' hyperthyroidism and ophthalmopathy. The length of the CDR3 is 14 residues. The germline gives CDR1 SGDLS, CDR2 YYNGEE. V lost 0 bases and J lost 2, with 8 bases in between.

The rearrangement joins TRBV9 to TRBJ2-5; D remains unclear. The source of this sequence is a man aged 40-49 years with Graves' ophthalmopathy. Sequences were obtained from blood. The CDR3 DNA is TGTGCCAGCAGCGTAGCGTCGGAACAAGAGACCCAGTACTTC. Protein product: CASSVASEQETQYF.